This record looks at one TCR beta chain sequence and its context. As yet, its antigen is unknown. The sample originates from a study of Ad26.COV2.S vaccination and SARS-CoV-2 variants. Findings of the study overall: The study found higher spike-specific TCR breadth in vaccine than placebo recipients. Comparable non-spike TCR breadth was observed in vaccine and placebo recipients. Quantification of TCR breadth and depth may have yielded underestimates of total T cell responses. Marked by substantial breadth, spike-specific CD8+ and CD4+ T cell responses were reportedly seen after vaccination.

After removal of 5 bases from V and 4 bases from J, the junction contained 14 bases not matched to a gene. The CDR3 is 17 residues long. The germline CDR1 and CDR2 sequences are LNHNV and YYDKDF (reference sequence). TCRdb's table, derived via immunoSEQ multiplex PCR, lists solely in-frame clones and lacks some. In the table there are 150,000 to 200,000 clones, roughly nine tenths of which are singletons. The sequence came from a human donor who had recovered from COVID-19. The V call is TRBV15, the J call TRBJ2-1; TRBD2 agrees at 7 bases. The sample consisted of peripheral blood, taken after recovery from COVID-19. The CDR3 reads CATSPRHGGGRYNEQFF. Written as DNA, the CDR3 is TGTGCCACCAGCCCTCGACATGGGGGGGGGAGGTACAATGAGCAGTTCTTC. Using reference TRBV15 and TRBJ2-1 for the parts outside the CDR3, the full variable domain is DAMVIQNPRYQVTQFGKPVTLSCSQTLNHNVMYWYQQKSSQAPKLLFHYYDKDFNNEADTPDNFQSRRPNTSFCFLDIRSPGLGDTAMYLCATSPRHGGGRYNEQFFGPGTRLTVL.